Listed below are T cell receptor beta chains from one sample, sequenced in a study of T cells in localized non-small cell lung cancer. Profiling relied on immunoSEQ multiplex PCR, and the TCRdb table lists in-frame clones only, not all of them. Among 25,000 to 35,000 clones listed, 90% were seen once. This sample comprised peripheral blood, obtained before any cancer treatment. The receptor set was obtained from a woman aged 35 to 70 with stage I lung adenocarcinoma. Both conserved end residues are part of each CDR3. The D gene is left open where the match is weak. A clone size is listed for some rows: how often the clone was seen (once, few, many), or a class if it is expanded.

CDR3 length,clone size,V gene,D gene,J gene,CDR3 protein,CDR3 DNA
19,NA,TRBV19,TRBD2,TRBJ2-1,CASSIGPPLLAGGHNEQFF,TGTGCCAGTAGTATAGGCCCCCCTCTACTAGCGGGAGGACACAATGAGCAGTTCTTC
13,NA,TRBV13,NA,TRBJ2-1,CASSLERYNEQFF,TGTGCCAGCAGCTTAGAACGCTACAATGAGCAGTTCTTC
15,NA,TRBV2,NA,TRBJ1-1,CASSGSSGANTEAFF,TGTGCCAGCAGTGGGTCGTCGGGGGCGAACACTGAAGCTTTCTTT
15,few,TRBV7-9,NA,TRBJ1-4,CASSLKEGWGEKLFF,TGTGCCAGCAGCTTAAAGGAGGGTTGGGGTGAAAAACTGTTTTTT
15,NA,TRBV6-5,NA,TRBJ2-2,CASSRSGARTGELFF,TGTGCCAGCAGCCGGTCGGGGGCGCGCACCGGGGAGCTGTTTTTT
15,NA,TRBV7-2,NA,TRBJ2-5,CASSLWSGVQETQYF,TGTGCCAGCAGCTTATGGTCGGGCGTCCAAGAGACCCAGTACTTC
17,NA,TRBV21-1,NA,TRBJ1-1,CASSVSIGYTIRTEAFF,TGTGCCAGCAGCGTTTCCATAGGCTACACAATTCGCACTGAAGCTTTCTTT
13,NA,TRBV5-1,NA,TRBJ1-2,CASSRDDAYGYTF,TGCGCCAGCAGCCGGGATGACGCCTATGGCTACACCTTC
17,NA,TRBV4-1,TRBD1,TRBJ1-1,CASSQDRTGGLNTEAFF,TGCGCCAGCAGCCAAGACCGGACAGGGGGCTTGAACACTGAAGCTTTCTTT
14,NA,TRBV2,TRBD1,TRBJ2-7,CASSGNRGPYEQYF,TGTGCCAGCAGTGGAAACAGGGGGCCGTACGAGCAGTACTTC
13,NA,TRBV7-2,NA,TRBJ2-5,CASSLQRGETQYF,TGTGCCAGCAGCTTACAACGGGGCGAGACCCAGTACTTC
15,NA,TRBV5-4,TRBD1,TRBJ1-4,CASSPPGQGTEKLFF,TGTGCCAGCAGTCCTCCGGGACAGGGGACCGAAAAACTGTTTTTT
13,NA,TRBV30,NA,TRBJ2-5,CAWNRQAQETQYF,TGTGCCTGGAACCGACAGGCCCAAGAGACCCAGTACTTC
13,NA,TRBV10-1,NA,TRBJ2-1,CASSATGRDEQFF,TGCGCCAGCAGTGCCACGGGTCGGGATGAGCAGTTCTTC
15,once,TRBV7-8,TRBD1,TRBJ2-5,CASSLGPGQGETQYF,TGTGCCAGCAGCTTGGGACCGGGACAGGGAGAGACCCAGTACTTC
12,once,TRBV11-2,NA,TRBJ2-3,CASSLDLDTQYF,TGTGCCAGCAGCTTAGATCTGGATACGCAGTATTTT
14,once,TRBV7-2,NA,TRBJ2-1,CASSFQSGGDEQFF,TGTGCCAGCAGCTTCCAGTCGGGCGGGGATGAGCAGTTCTTC
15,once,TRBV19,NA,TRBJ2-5,CASSPPGSWEKTQYF,TGTGCCAGTAGCCCGCCAGGGAGTTGGGAAAAGACCCAGTACTTC
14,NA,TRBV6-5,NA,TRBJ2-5,CASSRGRNQETQYF,TGTGCCAGCAGTAGGGGACGGAATCAAGAGACCCAGTACTTC
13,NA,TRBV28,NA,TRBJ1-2,CASSPLSSDGYTF,TGTGCCAGCAGCCCCTTATCTTCTGACGGCTACACCTTC
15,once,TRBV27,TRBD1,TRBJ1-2,CASSLLSDRGKGYTF,TGTGCCAGCAGTTTACTTTCCGACAGGGGGAAGGGCTACACCTTC
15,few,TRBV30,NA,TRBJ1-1,CAWSVGTPRSTEAFF,TGTGCCTGGAGTGTAGGGACCCCTAGGAGCACTGAAGCTTTCTTT
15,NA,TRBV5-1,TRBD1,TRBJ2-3,CASSLGQGAEDTQYF,TGCGCCAGCAGCTTGGGGCAGGGGGCGGAAGATACGCAGTATTTT
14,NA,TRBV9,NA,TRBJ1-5,CASSVDSQPWPQHF,TGTGCCAGCAGCGTAGATTCCCAGCCGTGGCCCCAGCATTTT
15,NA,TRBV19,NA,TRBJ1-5,CASTQSRAGSQPQHF,TGTGCCAGTACTCAATCCCGGGCAGGTAGTCAGCCCCAGCATTTT
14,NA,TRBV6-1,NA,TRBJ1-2,CASSQPFPGSGYTF,TGTGCCAGCAGTCAGCCTTTTCCAGGGTCCGGCTACACCTTC
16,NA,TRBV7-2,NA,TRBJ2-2,CASSLGGRGFTGELFF,TGTGCCAGCAGCTTAGGGGGGCGGGGTTTCACCGGGGAGCTGTTTTTT
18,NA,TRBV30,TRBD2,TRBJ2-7,CAWNNPRGGSGSIYEQYF,TGTGCCTGGAATAATCCCAGGGGTGGTAGCGGGAGTATCTACGAGCAGTACTTC
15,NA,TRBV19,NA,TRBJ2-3,CASSTGLLNTDTQYF,TGTGCCAGTAGTACGGGACTCCTGAACACAGATACGCAGTATTTT
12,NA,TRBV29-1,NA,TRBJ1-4,CSVGFNNEKLFF,TGCAGCGTTGGGTTCAATAATGAAAAACTGTTTTTT
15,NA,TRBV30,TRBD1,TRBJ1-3,CAWSVQGARGNTIYF,TGTGCCTGGAGCGTACAGGGGGCGAGAGGAAACACCATATATTTT
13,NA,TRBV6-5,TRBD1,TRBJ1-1,CASSSGTGTEAFF,TGTGCCAGCAGTTCCGGGACAGGCACTGAAGCTTTCTTT
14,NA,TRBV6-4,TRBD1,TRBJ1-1,CASSRDRENTEAFF,TGTGCCAGCAGCAGGGACAGAGAGAACACTGAAGCTTTCTTT
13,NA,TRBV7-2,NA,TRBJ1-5,CASSLDPGRPQHF,TGTGCCAGCAGCTTAGATCCGGGGCGGCCCCAGCATTTT
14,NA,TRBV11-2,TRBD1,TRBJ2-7,CASSSSRQGRVQYF,TGTGCCAGCAGCTCCAGCCGACAGGGCAGGGTGCAGTACTTC
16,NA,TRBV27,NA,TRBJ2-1,CASSLRLGLAHNEQFF,TGTGCCAGCAGTTTGAGGTTAGGACTGGCTCACAATGAGCAGTTCTTC
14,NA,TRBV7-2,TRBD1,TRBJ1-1,CASSLRTGNTEAFF,TGTGCCAGCAGCCTTAGGACAGGGAACACTGAAGCTTTCTTT
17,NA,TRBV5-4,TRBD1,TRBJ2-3,CASSLAGTGRLADTQYF,TGTGCCAGCAGCTTGGCCGGGACAGGGCGACTTGCAGATACGCAGTATTTT
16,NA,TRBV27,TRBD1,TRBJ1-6,CASSSGQGRRDSPLHF,TGTGCCAGCAGTTCCGGACAGGGTCGGAGGGATTCACCCCTCCACTTT
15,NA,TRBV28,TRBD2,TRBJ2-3,CASRSSGRATDTQYF,TGTGCCAGCAGGTCTAGCGGGAGGGCCACAGATACGCAGTATTTT
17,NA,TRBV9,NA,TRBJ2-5,CASSAGEPTLTQETQYF,TGTGCCAGCAGCGCGGGGGAACCCACCCTCACCCAAGAGACCCAGTACTTC
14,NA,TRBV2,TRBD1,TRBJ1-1,CASSAGQGALAAFF,TGTGCCAGCAGCGCCGGACAGGGCGCCCTTGCAGCTTTCTTT
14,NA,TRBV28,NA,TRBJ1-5,CASSPGHVDQPQHF,TGTGCCAGCAGTCCAGGGCACGTTGATCAGCCCCAGCATTTT
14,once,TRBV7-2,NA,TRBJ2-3,CASSLDSSRDTQYF,TGTGCCAGCAGCTTAGATAGTAGCCGAGATACGCAGTATTTT
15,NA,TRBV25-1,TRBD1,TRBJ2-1,CASRAGTGDYNEQFF,TGTGCCAGCAGGGCCGGGACAGGGGATTACAATGAGCAGTTCTTC
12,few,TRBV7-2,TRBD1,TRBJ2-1,CASSGTGDEQFF,TGTGCCAGCAGCGGGACAGGGGATGAGCAGTTCTTC
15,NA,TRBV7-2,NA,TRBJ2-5,CASSLESYGTATQYF,TGTGCCAGCAGCTTAGAGTCGTATGGTACGGCGACCCAGTACTTC
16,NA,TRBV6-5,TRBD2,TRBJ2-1,CASSYKPSGRKDEQFF,TGTGCCAGCAGTTATAAGCCTAGCGGGAGGAAGGATGAGCAGTTCTTC
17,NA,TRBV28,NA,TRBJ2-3,CASSHQVTARTTDTQYF,TGTGCCAGCAGTCACCAGGTGACAGCTCGAACCACAGATACGCAGTATTTT
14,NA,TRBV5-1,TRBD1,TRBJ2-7,CASSMTGAPYEQYF,TGTGCCAGCAGCATGACAGGGGCACCCTACGAGCAGTACTTC